The rows below give T cell receptor beta chains drawn from one sample of a study of lymphopenia after photon versus proton radiotherapy. Clones were sequenced by immunoSEQ multiplex PCR, and TCRdb holds only the in-frame ones, with some missing. Found here are 55,000 to 70,000 clones, approximately 87% of them singletons; the top ten hold roughly 10%. The input for sequencing was peripheral blood, taken from a patient treated with proton-based radiotherapy. These receptors all come from an elderly man with esophageal cancer. CDR3s include the opening cysteine and the closing phenylalanine or tryptophan. The D gene is left open where the match is weak. Some rows mark clone size as missing; the rest say once, few, many or name a class of expanded clone.

j_gene,v_gene,d_gene,abundance,CDR3nt,CDR3aa
TRBJ1-5,TRBV27,.,few,TGTGCCAGCAGTTTGGACGAACGTAGCAATCAGCCCCAGCATTTT,CASSLDERSNQPQHF
TRBJ2-7,TRBV19,TRBD1,once,TGTGCCAGTAGTACGGGACAGGGGGCTTACGAGCAGTACTTC,CASSTGQGAYEQYF
TRBJ2-7,TRBV11-2,.,few,TGTGCCAGCAGCTCGGGACGGACCTCCTACGAGCAGTACTTC,CASSSGRTSYEQYF
TRBJ2-7,TRBV10-3,.,.,TGTGCCATCAGTGTCCGGGACAACTACGAGCAGTACTTC,CAISVRDNYEQYF
TRBJ2-1,TRBV5-5,.,.,TGTGCCAGCAGCCGAATAGGGGGGCTCAATGAGCAGTTCTTC,CASSRIGGLNEQFF
TRBJ2-1,TRBV18,TRBD1,.,TGTGCCAGCTCACCGAGGACAGGGGAGCTCAATGAGCAGTTCTTC,CASSPRTGELNEQFF
TRBJ1-1,TRBV6-1,TRBD1,.,TGTGCCAGCAGCCAGACGACAGGGTTTACTGAAGCTTTCTTT,CASSQTTGFTEAFF
TRBJ2-2,TRBV11-2,TRBD1,.,TGTGCCAGCCGAAGGACAGGGGGTACTTTGACCGGGGAGCTGTTTTTT,CASRRTGGTLTGELFF
TRBJ2-2,TRBV5-4,.,once,TGTGCCAGCACCCACCCGGACACCGGGGAGCTGTTTTTT,CASTHPDTGELFF
TRBJ2-5,TRBV5-8,.,few,TGTGCCAGCAGCTTGGTCGACAGTAGGGAGACCCAGTACTTC,CASSLVDSRETQYF
TRBJ2-2,TRBV29-1,TRBD2,.,TGCAGCGTCGGACTAGCTGGCGGGGAGCTGTTTTTT,CSVGLAGGELFF
TRBJ1-2,TRBV6-5,TRBD1,.,TGTGCCAGCAGTTACTCCTGGACAGGAGACTATGGCTACACCTTC,CASSYSWTGDYGYTF
TRBJ2-1,TRBV9,.,.,TGTGCCAGCAGCGTAGCTCAGCTAGGAGGCAATGAGCAGTTCTTC,CASSVAQLGGNEQFF
TRBJ1-5,TRBV11-2,.,.,TGTGCCAGCAGCTTTTCAGGGGTGGGTCAGCCCCAGCATTTT,CASSFSGVGQPQHF
TRBJ1-2,TRBV29-1,.,.,TGCAGCGTTGACCCCCCTCGGAGCTACACCTTC,CSVDPPRSYTF
TRBJ1-3,TRBV5-4,.,.,TGTGCCAGCAGCACAGACTCAACCGGAAACACCATATATTTT,CASSTDSTGNTIYF
TRBJ1-5,TRBV10-2,TRBD1,.,TGCGCCAGCACCGAGACAGGGGGGAATCAGCCCCAGCATTTT,CASTETGGNQPQHF
TRBJ1-1,TRBV19,.,.,TGTGCCAGTAGTATAGAAGGGGCGATCACTGAAGCTTTCTTT,CASSIEGAITEAFF
TRBJ2-3,TRBV7-2,TRBD2,.,TGTGCCAGCAGCTTAGCGCCCCTAGCGGGGGGCACAGATACGCAGTATTTT,CASSLAPLAGGTDTQYF
TRBJ2-2,TRBV6-1,.,.,TGTGCCAGCAGTCGCTCAGGGCCCCCCGGGGAGCTGTTTTTT,CASSRSGPPGELFF
TRBJ2-7,TRBV7-2,.,.,TGTGCCAGCAGCTTACTTCCAGAAACCTACGAGCAGTACTTC,CASSLLPETYEQYF
TRBJ2-2,TRBV6-4,.,.,TGTGCCAGCAGTCCCCAGGGTAGTTCGAACACCGGGGAGCTGTTTTTT,CASSPQGSSNTGELFF
TRBJ1-2,TRBV29-1,.,.,TGCGCCGCAGGGCAAGGCGGCAGCACTAACTATGGCTACACCTTC,CAAGQGGSTNYGYTF
TRBJ1-4,TRBV30,TRBD1,medium-sized,TGTGCCTGGAGCGGGACAGGGGTGGGTGAAAAACTGTTTTTT,CAWSGTGVGEKLFF
TRBJ2-1,TRBV7-2,TRBD1,once,TGTGCCAGCAGCACCCGGACAGGGATTGAGCAGTTCTTC,CASSTRTGIEQFF
TRBJ2-7,TRBV5-1,TRBD1,.,TGCGCCAGCAGCCTCCCGGGACAGAGCGAGCAGTACTTC,CASSLPGQSEQYF
TRBJ2-7,TRBV14,.,.,TGTGCCAGCAGCGGCATAGACTCCTACGAGCAGTACTTC,CASSGIDSYEQYF